This T cell receptor beta chain comes out of a study of blood T cell repertoires in COVID-19. Study overall: The analysed material was cDNA or gDNA that came from T cells, B-cell-depleted T cells, or PBMCs.

Points on this clone: This sample includes further DNA sequences coding for the same CDR3.

Some clones are missing from TCRdb's copy, which holds only in-frame ones; the method was immunoSEQ multiplex PCR. The data show some 320,000 clones, 65% to 90% seen once. The clonotype comes from a human donor in a cohort sampled during active COVID-19. Sequenced: peripheral blood.

The DNA of the CDR3 is TGCGCCAGCAGACTAGCGGGGGGCACAGATACGCAGTATTTT. Amino acids: CASRLAGGTDTQYF. The chain recombines TRBV10-2 with TRBJ2-3; TRBD2 matches at 11 bases. In germline, CDR1 is WSHSY, CDR2 SAAADI. The ends lost 6 bases at V and 1 base at J; junction bases unmatched: 0. The CDR3 spans 14 residues.